What follows describes a single TCR beta chain. The data derive from a study of blood T cell repertoires in COVID-19. The CDR3 contains 15 residues. In germline, CDR1 is MDHEN, CDR2 SYDVKM. V was pared by 6 bases and J by 0 bases, with 14 bases between. In the original analysis: Reference gene primers were amplified, and this amplification served to estimate nucleated cell counts. The protocol was immunoSEQ multiplex PCR, while the TCRdb copy is restricted to in-frame clones and leaves out a portion. The DNA was the basis for D and trimming; V, J and clone size are from that table. The sample includes over 200,000 clones, 70% to 90% of them seen just once. Enrollees, about 18 to 95 years old, lived in about two dozen US areas.

The receptor's source is a man aged 25-40 years who had recovered from COVID-19. The sample consisted of PBMCs or T cells enriched from blood (not recorded which). This chain joins TRBV28 and TRBJ1-2, with D possibly being TRBD1 (5 bases). Here the CDR3 DNA reads TGTGCCAGCAGGCCCGGGGGGGGTCCTAACTATGGCTACACCTTC. Translating gives CASRPGGGPNYGYTF.